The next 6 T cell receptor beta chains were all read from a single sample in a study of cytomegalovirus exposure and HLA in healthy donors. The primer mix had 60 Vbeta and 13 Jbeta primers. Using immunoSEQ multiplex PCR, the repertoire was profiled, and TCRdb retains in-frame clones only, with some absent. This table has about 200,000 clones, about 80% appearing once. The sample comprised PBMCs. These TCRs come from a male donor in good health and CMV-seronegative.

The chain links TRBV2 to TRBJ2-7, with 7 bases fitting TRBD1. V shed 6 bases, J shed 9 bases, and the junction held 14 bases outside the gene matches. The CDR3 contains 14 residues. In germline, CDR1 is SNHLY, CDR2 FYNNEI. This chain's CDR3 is CASRMDRTYEWQYF. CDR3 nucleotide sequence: TGTGCCAGCAGGATGGACAGGACCTACGAGTGGCAGTACTTC.

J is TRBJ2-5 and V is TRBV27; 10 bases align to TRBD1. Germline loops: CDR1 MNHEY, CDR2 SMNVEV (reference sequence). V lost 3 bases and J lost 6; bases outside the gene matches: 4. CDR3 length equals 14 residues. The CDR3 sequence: CASSFRQGAQTQYF. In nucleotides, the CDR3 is TGTGCCAGCAGTTTCCGACAGGGGGCTCAGACCCAGTACTTC.

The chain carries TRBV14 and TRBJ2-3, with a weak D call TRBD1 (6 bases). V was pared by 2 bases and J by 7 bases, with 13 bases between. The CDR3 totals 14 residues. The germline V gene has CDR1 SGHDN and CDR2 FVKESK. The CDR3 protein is CASSQHNRVNTQYF. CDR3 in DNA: TGTGCCAGCAGCCAACACAACAGGGTGAATACGCAGTATTTT.

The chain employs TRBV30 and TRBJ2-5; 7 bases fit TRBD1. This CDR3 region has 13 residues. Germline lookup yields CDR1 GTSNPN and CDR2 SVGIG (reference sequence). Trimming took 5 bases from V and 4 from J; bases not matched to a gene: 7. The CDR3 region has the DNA TGTGCCTGGGTGAGAGGGGGCGGAGAGACCCAGTACTTC. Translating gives CAWVRGGGETQYF. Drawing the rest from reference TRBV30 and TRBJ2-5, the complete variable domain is SQTIHQWPATLVQPVGSPLSLECTVEGTSNPNLYWYRQAAGRGLQLLFYSVGIGQISSEVPQNLSASRPQDRQFILSSKKLLLSDSGFYLCAWVRGGGETQYFGPGTRLLVL.

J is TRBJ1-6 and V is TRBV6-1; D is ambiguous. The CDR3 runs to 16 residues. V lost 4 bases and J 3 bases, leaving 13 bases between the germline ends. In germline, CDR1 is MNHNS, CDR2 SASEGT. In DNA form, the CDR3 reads TGTGCCAGCAGTGCGGAGATCGGGGTCTATAATTCACCCCTCCACTTT. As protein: CASSAEIGVYNSPLHF.

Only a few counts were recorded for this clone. The DNA for the CDR3 is TGTGCCAGCAGTCCCCGTGGGACAGGGTTTGAGCAGTTCTTC. This gives the protein CASSPRGTGFEQFF. The chain couples TRBV28 to TRBJ2-1; 9 nucleotides line up with TRBD1. Germline CDR1 is MDHEN and CDR2 is SYDVKM. The V segment lost 5 bases and the J segment 9 bases; nucleotides outside the gene matches: 8. The length of the CDR3 is 14 residues. The whole variable domain, filled in from reference TRBV28 and TRBJ2-1, reads DVKVTQSSRYLVKRTGEKVFLECVQDMDHENMFWYRQDPGLGLRLIYFSYDVKMKEKGDIPEGYSVSREKKERFSLILESASTNQTSMYLCASSPRGTGFEQFFGPGTRLTVL.